This entry describes one TCR beta chain. The CDR3 is 15 amino acids. In germline, CDR1 is SGHRS, CDR2 YFSETQ. J lost 7 bases, V lost 4 bases, and 12 bases had no gene match. This sample stems from a study of blood T cell repertoires in COVID-19. This table comes from immunoSEQ multiplex PCR, and its TCRdb copy is limited to in-frame clones, with some not included. Found here are more than 200,000 clones, about 85% of them singletons; the top ten hold under 2%. The sample consisted of peripheral blood. The chain combines TRBV5-1 with TRBJ1-2; 8 bases align to TRBD1. This sequence originates from a man aged 70-80 years with acute or convalescent COVID-19. CDR3 protein: CASSPGTGYNGGYTF. CDR3 sequence (DNA): TGCGCCAGCAGCCCCGGGACAGGATATAACGGTGGCTACACCTTC.